This T cell receptor (beta chain) was identified in a study of beta chain features in type 1 diabetes. Study at large: All samples combined gave 95 million to 130 million sorted cells for examination.

General study results and limits: Shortening of TCRB CDR3s, moderate but significant, appeared in all four CD4+ subsets of Type 1 diabetes patients.

About this clone: The target antigen is unknown.

The germline V gene has CDR1 MGHDK and CDR2 SYGVNS. The CDR3 covers 15 residues. Trimming took 3 bases from V and 5 from J; bases not matched to a gene: 6. Expressed TCRB transcripts were sequenced because the entire RNA isolate underwent reverse transcription. Libraries were prepared by immunoSEQ multiplex PCR; TCRdb keeps only in-frame clonotypes and omits some of them. Among around 330,000 clones listed, around 10% were seen once. The TCR was taken from a woman between 25 and 40 years old in good health. Sequencing used naive CD4+ T cells from blood. The V call is TRBV25-1, the J call TRBJ1-2; 10 positions match TRBD1. CDR3: CASSDPGTGEYGYTF. The CDR3 nucleotides read TGTGCCAGCAGTGATCCCGGGACAGGGGAGTATGGCTACACCTTC.